This T cell receptor beta chain derives from a study of molecular identifiers for immune sequencing clone quantification. By share, this clonotype counts as medium-sized. Its antigen remains unidentified. CDR1 is SGHDN, CDR2 FVKESK, per germline. This CDR3 comprises 15 residues. V dropped 0 bases and J dropped 5; count of bases not matched to a gene: 6. Study results and caveats: Under 1% of molecules in naive cells, but over 97% of effector molecules, belonged to clones above 20 RNA copies.

From the PCR reads, TCRdb called clonotypes with MiXCR, one entry per CDR3 protein. The sample lists about 18,000 distinct CDR3 sequences, 21% occurring once. V usage is TRBV14 and J usage is TRBJ2-7; 8 bases are a match to TRBD1. The source material was naive CD8+ T cells from blood, with Jurkat cell RNA spiked in. This sample's subset: FACS-sorted CD8+CD4-CCR7+CD45RA+ naive T cells. The clonotype comes from a human donor in good health. Some libraries in this study had Jurkat cell RNA spiked in. The CDR3 protein is CASSQEYRGFDEQYF. The CDR3 nucleotides are TGTGCCAGCAGCCAAGAGTACAGGGGGTTCGACGAGCAGTACTTC.